A single sample gave rise to the 24 T cell receptor beta chains below, sequenced in a study of blood T cell repertoires in COVID-19. Repertoires were generated with immunoSEQ multiplex PCR, while TCRdb's copy carries only in-frame clones and drops some. The sample lists approximately 200,000 clones, 70% to 90% seen once, with about 4% in the top ten. Sequencing input: peripheral blood. The receptors come from a young woman with acute or convalescent COVID-19.

The chain joins TRBV3-1 (or the pseudogene TRBV3-2) to TRBJ2-5; TRBD1 might be the D (5 bases). CDR1 is LGHDT, CDR2 YNNKEL, per germline (reference sequence). This CDR3 is 14 amino acids long. V lost 1 base to trimming and J lost 4 bases, with 10 bases between them. The CDR3 reads CASSQVLDRETQYF. The CDR3 coding sequence is TGTGCCAGCAGCCAAGTCCTAGACAGAGAGACCCAGTACTTC.

The rearrangement links TRBV11-3 to TRBJ2-5, with a tentative D call TRBD1 (6 bases). V gave up 1 base and J gave up 3 bases, with 12 bases separating them. CDR1 SGHNT and CDR2 YENEEA come from the germline V gene. The CDR3 contains 15 residues. The CDR3 is CASSLGRAGEETQYF. The CDR3 nucleotides are TGTGCCAGCAGCTTAGGTCGGGCAGGGGAAGAGACCCAGTACTTC. The full variable domain, with the rest looked up from reference TRBV11-3 and TRBJ2-5, is EAGVVQSPRYKIIEKKQPVAFWCNPISGHNTLYWYLQNLGQGPELLIRYENEEAVDDSQLPKDRFSAERLKGVDSTLKIQPAELGDSAVYLCASSLGRAGEETQYFGPGTRLLVL.

The rearrangement uses TRBV5-1 and TRBJ2-3; the match to TRBD2 covers 10 bases. V was clipped by 4 bases and J by 5 bases; unmatched bases: 4. The CDR3 is made up of 14 amino acids. Germline CDR1 and CDR2: SGHRS and YFSETQ. CDR3 in DNA: TGCGCCAGCAGCCTCGGACTAGCGGAAGATACGCAGTATTTT. Translated, it gives CASSLGLAEDTQYF.

The V call is TRBV27, the J call TRBJ1-2; D is uncertain. This CDR3 has 14 residues. V was shortened by 6 bases and J by 6 bases, with 17 bases between the two germline ends. Germline V lookup: CDR1 MNHEY, CDR2 SMNVEV (reference sequence). CDR3 loop: CASRATGILDGYTF. The CDR3 nucleotides read TGTGCCAGCAGGGCCACCGGGATTTTGGATGGCTACACCTTC.

This chain links TRBV7-6 with TRBJ1-5; D is undetermined. There are 14 residues in the CDR3. V was trimmed by 4 bases and J by 7 bases, leaving 14 bases between them. Germline V lookup: CDR1 SGHVS, CDR2 FNYEAQ. CDR3 residues: CASSSGLSGQPQHF. CDR3 sequence (DNA): TGTGCCAGCAGCTCCGGACTGTCGGGGCAGCCCCAGCATTTT.

The CDR3 DNA follows: TGTGCCAGCAGTTTACTTGGTCGGGGGACTACTGAAGCTTTCTTT. Residues: CASSLLGRGTTEAFF. J is TRBJ1-1 and V is TRBV28, with TRBD1 as a possible D gene (5 bases). The V end was cut by 2 bases, the J end by 5 bases, with 15 bases between. CDR3 length equals 15 residues. Per the germline V gene, CDR1 is MDHEN and CDR2 is SYDVKM.

This clone was recorded only once. This chain uses TRBV5-6 with TRBJ2-3, with a weak D call TRBD1 (6 bases). The CDR3 loop spans 11 amino acids. CDR1 and CDR2 from the germline V gene are SGHDT and YYEEEE. Trimming took 4 bases from V and 6 from J, leaving 6 bases between them. CDR3 in DNA: TGTGCCAGCAGCCAGGGGGATACGCAGTATTTT. Its protein product is CASSQGDTQYF.

The V call is TRBV6-5, the J call TRBJ1-1; D gene ambiguous. The germline V and J ends were trimmed by 10 bases and 2 bases, with 8 bases remaining between them. This CDR3 contains 11 residues. Germline V gene lookup returns CDR1 MNHEY and CDR2 SVGAGI. This CDR3 reads CATKSNTEAFF. For the CDR3, the DNA is TGTGCCACCAAGAGTAACACTGAAGCTTTCTTT.

This chain's CDR3 is CASSSGLYQDRDFNEQFF. The DNA of the CDR3 is TGTGCCAGCAGCTCCGGGTTGTATCAGGACAGGGACTTCAATGAGCAGTTCTTC. V is TRBV11-3 and J is TRBJ2-1, with 8 bases lining up with TRBD1. V shed 4 bases, J shed 6 bases, and the junction held 17 bases outside the gene matches. The CDR3 consists of 18 residues. CDR1 SGHNT and CDR2 YENEEA come from the germline V gene. The whole variable domain, filled in from reference TRBV11-3 and TRBJ2-1, reads EAGVVQSPRYKIIEKKQPVAFWCNPISGHNTLYWYLQNLGQGPELLIRYENEEAVDDSQLPKDRFSAERLKGVDSTLKIQPAELGDSAVYLCASSSGLYQDRDFNEQFFGPGTRLTVL.

The V gene is TRBV6-6, the J gene TRBJ2-7, with 11 bases matching TRBD1. The CDR3 length is 15 residues. CDR1 and CDR2 from the germline V gene are MNHNY and SVGAGI (reference sequence). Trimming cost V 4 bases and J 7 bases; bases outside gene matches: 9. The CDR3 coding sequence is TGTGCCAGCAGTTCACCCGGGACAGGGGGATGGGAGCAGTACTTC. It is translated as CASSSPGTGGWEQYF.

The chain combines TRBV5-6 with TRBJ1-6; perhaps TRBD1 as D (5 bases). Germline CDR1 SGHDT, CDR2 YYEEEE. The V end lost 3 bases, the J end lost 7 bases, and 11 bases lay between the germline ends. The CDR3 totals 14 residues. CDR3 amino acids: CASSSQVFNSPLHF. The CDR3 DNA is TGTGCCAGCAGCTCACAGGTTTTCAATTCACCCCTCCACTTT.

The rearrangement joins TRBV5-1 to TRBJ1-4; D possibly corresponds to TRBD1 (5 bases). The CDR3 is 14 residues long. V gave up 2 bases and J gave up 5 bases, with 10 bases separating them. Germline V gene lookup returns CDR1 SGHRS and CDR2 YFSETQ. In DNA, the CDR3 is TGCGCCAGCAGCTTTGGGGGGTCAAATGAAAAACTGTTTTTT. Encoded protein: CASSFGGSNEKLFF.

The chain links TRBV6-6 to TRBJ2-2; 15 positions agree with TRBD2. The CDR3 sequence is 14 residues long. Germline V gene data show CDR1 as MNHNY and CDR2 as SVGAGI (reference sequence). V shed 7 bases, J shed 13 bases, and the junction held 7 bases outside the gene matches. The chain's CDR3 is CASTGTSGGSRLFF. The DNA of the CDR3 is TGTGCCAGCACAGGGACTAGCGGGGGGAGTAGGCTGTTTTTT.

The chain is built from TRBV3-1 (or the pseudogene TRBV3-2) and TRBJ1-4; D is perhaps TRBD1 (5 bases). The V gene's germline CDR1 is LGHDT and CDR2 YNNKEL (reference sequence). This CDR3 comprises 13 residues. The V and J ends lost 7 bases and 6 bases respectively, with 12 bases between them. CDR3 loop: CASTGLLDEKLFF. CDR3 nucleotide sequence: TGTGCCAGCACAGGGTTACTCGATGAAAAACTGTTTTTT.

The chain links TRBV7-2 to TRBJ1-5; D call uncertain. Trimming took 5 bases from V and 4 from J, leaving 12 bases between them. Germline assignment: CDR1 SGHTA and CDR2 FQGNSA. The length of the CDR3 is 14 residues. Written as DNA, the CDR3 is TGTGCCAGCAGCAGCATAGACTTAAATCAGCCCCAGCATTTT. As protein: CASSSIDLNQPQHF.

In this sample, this clone turned up once. The chain has TRBV7-9 and TRBJ1-1; TRBD1 matches at 7 bases. The CDR3 has 14 residues. V lost 2 bases to trimming and J lost 6 bases; unmatched junction nucleotides: 6. Germline-derived CDR1 and CDR2 are SEHNR and FQNEAQ (reference sequence). As DNA, the CDR3 is TGTGCCAGCAGCTTAACGGGACAGAGGGCTGAAGCTTTCTTT. Its translation: CASSLTGQRAEAFF.

CDR3 DNA: TGTGCCAGCAGCCTAACTCGGGAAGAGACCCAGTACTTC. Translating it yields CASSLTREETQYF. The chain uses TRBV7-8 and TRBJ2-5; no firm D call. This CDR3 is built from 13 residues. The V end was cut by 5 bases, the J end by 3 bases, with 10 bases between. Per the germline V gene, CDR1 is SGHVS and CDR2 is FQNEAQ.

J is TRBJ2-5 and V is TRBV10-3; TRBD2 matches 11 bases. The ends lost 8 bases at V and 1 base at J; junction bases unmatched: 9. This CDR3 region has 16 residues. CDR1 is ENHRY, CDR2 SYGVKD, per germline. CDR3 protein: CAIAAGTSGLQETQYF. The CDR3 coding sequence is TGTGCCATCGCAGCAGGGACTAGCGGACTCCAAGAGACCCAGTACTTC.

The chain couples TRBV6-5 to TRBJ2-3, with TRBD1 matching 8 bases. CDR1 and CDR2 from the germline V gene are MNHEY and SVGAGI. The V segment lost 10 bases and the J segment 5 bases; nucleotides outside the gene matches: 8. This CDR3 has 13 amino acids. CDR3: CATVGGQGDTQYF. The DNA of the CDR3 is TGTGCCACCGTGGGAGGACAGGGAGATACGCAGTATTTT.

This clone was seen a few times. The chain links TRBV5-4 to TRBJ1-5; D remains ambiguous. CDR3 length: 13 amino acids. Trimming took off 4 bases at V and 7 bases at J, with 12 bases between the two ends. Germline CDR1 SGHNT, CDR2 YYREEE (reference sequence). The CDR3 loop reads CASSPGNAQPQHF. For the CDR3, the DNA is TGTGCCAGCAGCCCCGGGAATGCCCAGCCCCAGCATTTT. The variable domain in full, completed from reference TRBV5-4 and TRBJ1-5, reads ETGVTQSPTHLIKTRGQQVTLRCSSQSGHNTVSWYQQALGQGPQFIFQYYREEENGRGNFPPRFSGLQFPNYSSELNVNALELDDSALYLCASSPGNAQPQHFGDGTRLSIL.

The rearrangement joins TRBV15 to TRBJ1-5, with D hard to call. The length of the CDR3 is 13 residues. Trimming pared 0 bases from V and 4 bases from J, leaving 4 bases between. In germline, CDR1 is LNHNV, CDR2 YYDKDF (reference sequence). CDR3 nucleotide sequence: TGTGCCACCAGCAGAGACCGTAATCAGCCCCAGCATTTT. It specifies CATSRDRNQPQHF.

The CDR3 sequence is CASSWQVPTTNEKLFF. The CDR3 region has the DNA TGTGCCAGTTCCTGGCAGGTTCCCACAACTAATGAAAAACTGTTTTTT. The rearrangement links TRBV19 to TRBJ1-4, with D uncertain. CDR1 LNHDA and CDR2 SQIVND come from the germline V gene (reference sequence). V lost 8 bases, J lost 0 bases, and 16 bases lay in between. CDR3 length: 16 residues.

V gene TRBV6-6 combines with J gene TRBJ2-7; D perhaps matches TRBD2 (6 bases). Trimming stripped 8 bases from V and 4 bases from J, with 18 bases between. Looked up from germline, CDR1 is MNHNY and CDR2 is SVGAGI (reference sequence). The CDR3 spans 14 residues. Here the CDR3 DNA reads TGTGCCAGCCCCGGTAGCGGAGACGGGTACGAGCAGTACTTC. It specifies CASPGSGDGYEQYF.

The count of this clone is one. The chain recombines TRBV30 with TRBJ2-3; the D is unclear. Trimming cost V 8 bases and J 2 bases, with 11 bases left between them. Germline values: CDR1 GTSNPN, CDR2 SVGIG (reference sequence). CDR3 size: 12 residues. The CDR3: CALSLLTDTQYF. CDR3 sequence (DNA): TGTGCCCTTAGCCTCCTCACAGATACGCAGTATTTT. The full variable domain, its missing parts supplied by reference TRBV30 and TRBJ2-3, is SQTIHQWPATLVQPVGSPLSLECTVEGTSNPNLYWYRQAAGRGLQLLFYSVGIGQISSEVPQNLSASRPQDRQFILSSKKLLLSDSGFYLCALSLLTDTQYFGPGTRLTVL.